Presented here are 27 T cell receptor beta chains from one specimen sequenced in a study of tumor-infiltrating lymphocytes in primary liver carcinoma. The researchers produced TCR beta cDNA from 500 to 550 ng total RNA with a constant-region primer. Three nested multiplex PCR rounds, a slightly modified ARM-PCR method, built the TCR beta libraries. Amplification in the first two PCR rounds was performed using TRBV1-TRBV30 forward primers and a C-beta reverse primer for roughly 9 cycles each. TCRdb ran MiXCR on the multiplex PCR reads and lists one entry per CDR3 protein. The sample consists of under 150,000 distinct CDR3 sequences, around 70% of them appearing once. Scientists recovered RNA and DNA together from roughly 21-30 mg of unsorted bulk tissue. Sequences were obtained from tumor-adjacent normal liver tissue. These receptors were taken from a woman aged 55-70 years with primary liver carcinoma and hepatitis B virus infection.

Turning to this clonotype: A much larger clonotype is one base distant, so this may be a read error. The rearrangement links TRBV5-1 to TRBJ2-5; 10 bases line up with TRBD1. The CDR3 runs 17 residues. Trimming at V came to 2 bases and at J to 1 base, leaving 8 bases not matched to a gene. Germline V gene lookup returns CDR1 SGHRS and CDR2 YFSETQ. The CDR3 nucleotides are TGCGCCAGCAGCTTTACCCCGGGACAGGGGACCCAAGAGACCCAGTACTTC. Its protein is CASSFTPGQGTQETQYF.

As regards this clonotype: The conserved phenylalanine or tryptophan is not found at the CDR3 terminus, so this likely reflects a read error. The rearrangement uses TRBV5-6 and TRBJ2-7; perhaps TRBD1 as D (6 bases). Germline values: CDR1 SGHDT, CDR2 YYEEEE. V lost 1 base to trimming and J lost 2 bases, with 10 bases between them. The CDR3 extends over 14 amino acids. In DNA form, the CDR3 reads TGTGCCAGCAGCTTGAAGGGGGTCGCCTACGAGCAGTACCTC. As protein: CASSLKGVAYEQYL.

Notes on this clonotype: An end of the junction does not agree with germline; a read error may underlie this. The CDR3 is CASSRRQGVINVLAF. The CDR3 DNA follows: TGTGCCAGCAGTCGACGACAGGGTGTGATCAACGTCCTGGCTTTC. The V and J genes are TRBV12-3 or TRBV12-4 and TRBJ2-6; 7 positions agree with TRBD1. CDR3 length: 15 amino acids.

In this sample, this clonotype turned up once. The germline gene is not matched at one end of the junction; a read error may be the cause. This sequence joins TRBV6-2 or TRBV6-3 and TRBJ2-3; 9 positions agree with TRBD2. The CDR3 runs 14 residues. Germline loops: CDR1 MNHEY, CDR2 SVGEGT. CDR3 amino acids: CAGKTSGFTDTQYF. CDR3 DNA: TGTGCCGGCAAGACTAGCGGATTCACAGATACACAGTATTTT.

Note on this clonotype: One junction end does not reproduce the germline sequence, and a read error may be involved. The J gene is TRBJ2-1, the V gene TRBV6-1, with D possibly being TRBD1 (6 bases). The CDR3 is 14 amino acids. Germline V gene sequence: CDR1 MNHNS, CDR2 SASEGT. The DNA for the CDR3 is TGTGCCGGCAGCTGGGGGCAGACCTACAATGAGCAGTTCTTC. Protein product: CAGSWGQTYNEQFF.

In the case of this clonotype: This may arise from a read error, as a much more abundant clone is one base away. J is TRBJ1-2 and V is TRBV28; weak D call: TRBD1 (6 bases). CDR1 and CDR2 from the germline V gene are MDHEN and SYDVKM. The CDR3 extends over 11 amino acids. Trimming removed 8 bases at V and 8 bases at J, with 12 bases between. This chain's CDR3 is CASYRDCGYTF. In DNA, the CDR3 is TGTGCCAGCTACAGGGACTGCGGCTACACCTTC.

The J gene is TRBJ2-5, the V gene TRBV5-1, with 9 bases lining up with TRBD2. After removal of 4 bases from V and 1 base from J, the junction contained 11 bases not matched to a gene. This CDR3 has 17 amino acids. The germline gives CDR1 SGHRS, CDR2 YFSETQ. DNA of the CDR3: TGCGCCAGCAGCCCCGGGACTAGCTGGACGTTCCAAGAGACCCAGTACTTC. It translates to CASSPGTSWTFQETQYF.

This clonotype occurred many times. The CDR3 sequence: CASSYDLGDTTTEAFF. DNA for the CDR3: TGTGCCAGCAGTTACGATTTGGGAGACACGACGACTGAAGCTTTCTTT. The chain couples TRBV6-5 to TRBJ1-1; the D is unclear. Trimming pared 2 bases from V and 5 bases from J, leaving 18 bases between. Germline V lookup: CDR1 MNHEY, CDR2 SVGAGI. The CDR3 covers 16 residues.

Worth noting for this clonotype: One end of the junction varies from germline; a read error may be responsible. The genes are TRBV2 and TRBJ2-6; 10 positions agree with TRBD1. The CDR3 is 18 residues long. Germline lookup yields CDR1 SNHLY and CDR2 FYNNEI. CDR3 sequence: CTSRQGAGLSSGANVLTF. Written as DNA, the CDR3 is TGTACCAGCAGACAGGGGGCGGGTCTGTCCTCTGGGGCCAACGTCCTGACTTTC. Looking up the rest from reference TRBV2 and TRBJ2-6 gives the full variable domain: EPEVTQTPSHQVTQMGQEVILRCVPISNHLYFYWYRQILGQKVEFLVSFYNNEISEKSEIFDDQFSVERPDGSNFTLKIRSTKLEDSAMYFCTSRQGAGLSSGANVLTFGAGSRLTVL.

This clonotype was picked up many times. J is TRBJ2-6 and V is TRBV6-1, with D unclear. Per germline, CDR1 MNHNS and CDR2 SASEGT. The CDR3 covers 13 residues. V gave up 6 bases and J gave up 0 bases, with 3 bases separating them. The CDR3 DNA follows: TGTGCCAGCAGGGACTCTGGGGCCAACGTCCTGACTTTC. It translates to CASRDSGANVLTF.

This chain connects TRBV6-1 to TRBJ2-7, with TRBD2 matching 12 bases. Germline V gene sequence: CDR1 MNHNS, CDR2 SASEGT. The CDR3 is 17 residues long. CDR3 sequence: CVNSERAPSGRVTEQYF. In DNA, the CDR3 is TGTGTCAACAGTGAAAGAGCTCCTAGCGGGAGGGTTACCGAGCAGTACTTC.

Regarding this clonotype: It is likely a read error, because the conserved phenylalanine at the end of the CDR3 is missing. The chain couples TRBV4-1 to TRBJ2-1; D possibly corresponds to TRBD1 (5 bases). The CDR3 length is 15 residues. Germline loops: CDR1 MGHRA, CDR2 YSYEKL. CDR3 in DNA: TGCGCCAACAGCCAAGATTCGGCAGGGTACCTTGATCAGTTCCTC. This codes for CANSQDSAGYLDQFL.

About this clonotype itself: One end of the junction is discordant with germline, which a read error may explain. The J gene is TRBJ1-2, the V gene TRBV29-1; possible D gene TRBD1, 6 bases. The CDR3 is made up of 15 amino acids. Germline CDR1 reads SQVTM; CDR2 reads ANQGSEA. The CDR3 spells CRVDRGAVWAGSYTF. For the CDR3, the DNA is TGCAGGGTTGATCGGGGGGCAGTATGGGCCGGCAGCTACACCTTC.

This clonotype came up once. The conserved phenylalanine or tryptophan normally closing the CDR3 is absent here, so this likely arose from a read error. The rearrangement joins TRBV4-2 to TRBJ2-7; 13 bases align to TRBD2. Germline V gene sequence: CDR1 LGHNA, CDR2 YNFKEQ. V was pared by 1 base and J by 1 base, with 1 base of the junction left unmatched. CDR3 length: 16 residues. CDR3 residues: CASSQGGLAGSYEQYL. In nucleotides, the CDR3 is TGTGCCAGCAGCCAAGGGGGACTAGCGGGGTCCTACGAGCAGTACTTA.

CDR3 protein: CTGSLDLRPWHYNEQFF. CDR3 DNA: TGTACCGGCAGCTTAGATCTTCGGCCGTGGCACTACAATGAGCAGTTCTTC. The rearrangement links TRBV11-2 to TRBJ2-1; D gene unclear. The CDR3 is made up of 17 amino acids. The germline CDR1 and CDR2 sequences are SGHAT and FQNNGV. Full variable domain (remainder filled in from reference TRBV11-2 and TRBJ2-1): EAGVAQSPRYKIIEKRQSVAFWCNPISGHATLYWYQQILGQGPKLLIQFQNNGVVDDSQLPKDRFSAERLKGVDSTLKIQPAKLEDSAVYLCTGSLDLRPWHYNEQFFGPGTRLTVL.

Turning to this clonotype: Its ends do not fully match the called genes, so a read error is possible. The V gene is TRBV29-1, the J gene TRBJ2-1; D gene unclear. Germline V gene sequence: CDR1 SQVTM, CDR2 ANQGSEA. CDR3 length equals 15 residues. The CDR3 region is CSVGFGGTAHNDQFF. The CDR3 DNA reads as TGCAGCGTTGGGTTTGGTGGAACCGCCCACAATGATCAGTTCTTC.

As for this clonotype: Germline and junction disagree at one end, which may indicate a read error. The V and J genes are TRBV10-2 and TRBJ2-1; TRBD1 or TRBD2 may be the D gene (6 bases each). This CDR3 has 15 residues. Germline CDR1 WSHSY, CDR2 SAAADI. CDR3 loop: CAGSGGRLPYIEQFF. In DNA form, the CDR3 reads TGCGCCGGCAGTGGGGGGCGGCTCCCGTACATTGAGCAGTTCTTC.

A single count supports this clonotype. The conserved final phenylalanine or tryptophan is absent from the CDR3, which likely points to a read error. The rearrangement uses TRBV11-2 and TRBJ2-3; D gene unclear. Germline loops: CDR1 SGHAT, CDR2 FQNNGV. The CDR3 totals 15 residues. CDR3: CTSSLIPGATDKQYL. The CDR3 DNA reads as TGTACCAGCAGCTTAATACCCGGCGCTACAGATAAGCAGTATTTA.

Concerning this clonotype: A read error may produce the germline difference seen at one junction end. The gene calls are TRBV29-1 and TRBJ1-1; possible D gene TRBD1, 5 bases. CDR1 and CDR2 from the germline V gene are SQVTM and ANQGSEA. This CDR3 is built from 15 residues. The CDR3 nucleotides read TGCAGCGGTGGGAAAATGGGACGTATTGACACTGAAGTTTTCTTT. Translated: CSGGKMGRIDTEVFF.

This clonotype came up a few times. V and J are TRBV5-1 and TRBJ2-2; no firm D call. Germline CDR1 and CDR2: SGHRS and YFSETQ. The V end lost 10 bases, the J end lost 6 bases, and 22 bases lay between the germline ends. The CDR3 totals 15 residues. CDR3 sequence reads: CASGPLDEKAGELFF. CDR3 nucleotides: TGCGCCTCCGGGCCCCTAGACGAGAAGGCCGGGGAGCTGTTTTTT.

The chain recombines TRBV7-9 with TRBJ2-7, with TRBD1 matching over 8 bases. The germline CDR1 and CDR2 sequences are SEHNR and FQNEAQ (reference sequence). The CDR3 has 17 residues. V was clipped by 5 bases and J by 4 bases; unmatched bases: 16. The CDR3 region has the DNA TGTGCCAGCAGCCTCCCAAACAATGACAGGGGCAATTACGAGCAGTACTTC. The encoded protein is CASSLPNNDRGNYEQYF.

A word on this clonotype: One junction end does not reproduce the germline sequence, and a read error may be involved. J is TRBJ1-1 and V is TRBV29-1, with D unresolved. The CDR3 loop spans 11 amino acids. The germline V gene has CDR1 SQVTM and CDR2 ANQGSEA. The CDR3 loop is CSVFANTGALF. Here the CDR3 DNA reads TGCAGCGTTTTTGCGAACACTGGAGCTCTCTTT.

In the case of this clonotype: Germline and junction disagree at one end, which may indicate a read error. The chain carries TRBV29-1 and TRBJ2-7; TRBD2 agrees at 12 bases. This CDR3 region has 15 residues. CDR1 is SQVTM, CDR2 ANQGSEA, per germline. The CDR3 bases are TGCAGCGTTAAGTCGACTAGCGGGAGTTCCTATGAGCAGTACTTC. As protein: CSVKSTSGSSYEQYF.

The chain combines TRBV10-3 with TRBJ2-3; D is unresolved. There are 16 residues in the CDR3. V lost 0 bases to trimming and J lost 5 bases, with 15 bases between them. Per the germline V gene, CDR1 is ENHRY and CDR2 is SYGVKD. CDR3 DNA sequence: TGTGCCATCAGTGAGTCGGTCGGAATCGGCATAGATACGCAGTATTTT. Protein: CAISESVGIGIDTQYF.

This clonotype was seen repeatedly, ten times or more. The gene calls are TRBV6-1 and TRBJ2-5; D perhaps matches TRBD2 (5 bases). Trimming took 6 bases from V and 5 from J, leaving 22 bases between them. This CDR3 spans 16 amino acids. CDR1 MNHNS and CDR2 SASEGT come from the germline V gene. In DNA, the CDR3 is TGTGCCAGCAGGGCCCCTACAGCCCACCAGCGGGAGACCCAGTACTTC. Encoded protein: CASRAPTAHQRETQYF.

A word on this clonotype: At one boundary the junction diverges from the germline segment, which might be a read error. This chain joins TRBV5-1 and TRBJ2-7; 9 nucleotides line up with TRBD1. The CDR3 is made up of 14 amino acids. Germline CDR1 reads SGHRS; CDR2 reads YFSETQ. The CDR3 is CASNLTGGVYEQYF. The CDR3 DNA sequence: TGCGCCAGCAACTTGACAGGGGGTGTGTACGAGCAGTACTTC.

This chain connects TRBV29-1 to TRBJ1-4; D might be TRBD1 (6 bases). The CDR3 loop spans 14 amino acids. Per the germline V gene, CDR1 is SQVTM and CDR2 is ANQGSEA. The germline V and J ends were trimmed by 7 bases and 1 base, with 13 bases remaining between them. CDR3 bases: TGCAGCGCTGGGACATGGGGAACTAATGAAAAACTGTTTTTT. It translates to CSAGTWGTNEKLFF.